Shown below are 25 T cell receptor beta chains from a single sample sequenced in a study of shared clonotypes between healthy human individuals (dated by TCRdb to about 2020). Library preparation used the immunoSEQ multiplex PCR assay. TCRdb holds this immuneACCESS table with in-frame rearrangements only. Some clones are missing; in checked studies, unresolved V genes explain under half, and the rest has no known cause. A total of over 1.5 million clones appear in this sample, 95% to 99% of them only once. The leading ten clones occupy around 0.45% of the sample. The sample was naive CD4+ T cells sorted from blood. The cell subset or site label for this specimen denotes: CD45RA+ positively selected. The receptor source for this set is a man aged 30-40 years in good health.

The J gene is TRBJ2-7, the V gene TRBV2; 8 bases are a match to TRBD1. The V gene end was trimmed by 6 bases and the J gene end by 0 bases; junction bases not matched to a gene: 4. Germline CDR1 is SNHLY and CDR2 is FYNNEI. CDR3 length: 14 residues. DNA for the CDR3: TGTGCCAGCAGCTGGGACAGGAGCTCCTACGAGCAGTACTTC. Its translation: CASSWDRSSYEQYF.

This chain joins TRBV5-1 and TRBJ2-7; 11 nucleotides align to TRBD2. Germline loops: CDR1 SGHRS, CDR2 YFSETQ. This CDR3 is built from 17 residues. J was trimmed by 2 bases and V by 3 bases; bases with no gene match: 10. Written as DNA, the CDR3 is TGCGCCAGCAGCTCACTTTGGACTAGCGGGCCTACCTACGAGCAGTACTTC. Translated: CASSSLWTSGPTYEQYF.

The chain employs TRBV15 and TRBJ1-4, with D maybe TRBD1 (5 bases). With 0 bases removed from V and 5 bases from J, the gap between germline ends came to 7 bases. Germline V gene sequence: CDR1 LNHNV, CDR2 YYDKDF (reference sequence). There are 14 residues in the CDR3. CDR3 DNA: TGTGCCACCAGCAGAGATTCAGGGAATGAAAAACTGTTTTTT. Its protein product is CATSRDSGNEKLFF.

The chain has TRBV30 and TRBJ1-2; weak D call: TRBD1 (5 bases). V was trimmed by 1 base and J by 5 bases, leaving 8 bases between them. Germline V lookup: CDR1 GTSNPN, CDR2 SVGIG (reference sequence). The CDR3 totals 12 residues. The CDR3 loop is CAWSEAGYGYTF. CDR3 bases: TGTGCCTGGAGTGAGGCAGGGTATGGCTACACCTTC.

The chain links TRBV10-3 to TRBJ1-4; 9 bases match TRBD1. The CDR3 consists of 16 residues. Germline values: CDR1 ENHRY, CDR2 SYGVKD. Trimming at V came to 3 bases and at J to 4 bases, leaving 6 bases not matched to a gene. Written as DNA, the CDR3 is TGTGCCATCAGTGAAATAGAGACAGGGGGTAATGAAAAACTGTTTTTT. Encoded protein: CAISEIETGGNEKLFF.

CDR3 nucleotides: TGTGCCAGCAGCTTAGACCAGGATGGGACCTTGACCTACGAGCAGTACTTC. This sequence encodes CASSLDQDGTLTYEQYF. The rearrangement joins TRBV11-2 to TRBJ2-7; the D call may be TRBD1 or TRBD2 (5 bases each). The CDR3 has 17 amino acids. V lost 0 bases and J 2 bases, leaving 17 bases between the germline ends. Germline-derived CDR1 and CDR2 are SGHAT and FQNNGV.

V is TRBV6-6 and J is TRBJ2-3; the D gene could be TRBD1 or TRBD2 (5 bases each). The CDR3 runs to 15 residues. V lost 3 bases to trimming and J lost 6 bases, with 16 bases between them. Looked up from germline, CDR1 is MNHNY and CDR2 is SVGAGI (reference sequence). The CDR3 is CASSYFSGPADTQYF. DNA for the CDR3: TGTGCCAGCAGTTATTTCTCGGGACCAGCGGATACGCAGTATTTT.

The rearrangement uses TRBV6-5 and TRBJ2-5; unclear D gene. The ends were cut back, 5 bases at V and 7 bases at J, with 17 bases in the middle. From germline, CDR1 is MNHEY and CDR2 SVGAGI. The CDR3 loop spans 14 amino acids. CDR3 DNA sequence: TGTGCCAGCAGTACTCCGGGCCCTCCACGGACCCAGTACTTC. It encodes CASSTPGPPRTQYF.

Comment on this clone: The sample carries other DNA sequences with the same CDR3. The chain uses TRBV20-1 and TRBJ2-7, with TRBD1 as a possible D gene (5 bases). Trimming left V 6 bases short and J 0 bases short, with 6 bases between. The CDR3 is 11 residues long. Germline loops: CDR1 DFQATT, CDR2 SNEGSKA (reference sequence). CDR3 protein: CSAGASYEQYF. As DNA, the CDR3 is TGCAGTGCAGGGGCCTCCTACGAGCAGTACTTC.

The V call is TRBV27, the J call TRBJ2-3, with D unresolved. Germline values: CDR1 MNHEY, CDR2 SMNVEV (reference sequence). The V end was cut by 4 bases, the J end by 4 bases, with 15 bases between. There are 15 residues in the CDR3. The chain's CDR3 is CASSYLSTPADTQYF. CDR3 nucleotide sequence: TGTGCCAGCAGTTACCTTAGCACTCCCGCAGATACGCAGTATTTT.

The V and J genes are TRBV9 and TRBJ1-5, with D possibly TRBD1 on 5 matching bases. Trimming stripped 4 bases from V and 3 bases from J, with 14 bases between. Germline V gene data show CDR1 as SGDLS and CDR2 as YYNGEE. The CDR3 is 15 amino acids. CDR3 sequence reads: CASSLTGGTNQPQHF. The CDR3 DNA follows: TGTGCCAGCAGCCTAACTGGGGGGACCAATCAGCCCCAGCATTTT. The full variable domain, with the rest looked up from reference TRBV9 and TRBJ1-5, is DSGVTQTPKHLITATGQRVTLRCSPRSGDLSVYWYQQSLDQGLQFLIQYYNGEERAKGNILERFSAQQFPDLHSELNLSSLELGDSALYFCASSLTGGTNQPQHFGDGTRLSIL.

The rearrangement joins TRBV19 to TRBJ2-7, with 10 bases fitting TRBD1. Per germline, CDR1 LNHDA and CDR2 SQIVND (reference sequence). The CDR3 length is 14 residues. Trimming cost V 8 bases and J 2 bases; bases outside gene matches: 6. CDR3 amino acids: CASGIGTGAYEQYF. CDR3 nucleotide sequence: TGTGCCAGTGGCATCGGGACAGGGGCCTACGAGCAGTACTTC.

The chain employs TRBV28 and TRBJ2-3; D is undetermined. V was clipped by 6 bases and J by 4 bases, with 8 bases between them. The germline V gene encodes CDR1 MDHEN and CDR2 SYDVKM. CDR3 size: 12 residues. The CDR3 sequence: CASREAADTQYF. CDR3 DNA: TGTGCCAGCAGAGAGGCCGCAGATACGCAGTATTTT.

The rearrangement links TRBV10-1 to TRBJ1-5; D not certain. V lost 5 bases and J 2 bases, leaving 7 bases between the germline ends. The CDR3 has 13 residues. CDR1 is WNHNN, CDR2 SYGVQD, per germline (reference sequence). The CDR3 DNA reads TGCGCCAGCAGTCTCGACGGCAATCAGCCCCAGCATTTT. This translates into CASSLDGNQPQHF.

The chain uses TRBV4-1 and TRBJ1-1, with 9 bases aligning to TRBD1. V dropped 8 bases and J dropped 1; count of bases not matched to a gene: 14. Germline CDR1 and CDR2: MGHRA and YSYEKL. This CDR3 spans 17 amino acids. CDR3 sequence (DNA): TGCGCCAGCGATATTACCGGGACAGGGAACAAGAACACTGAAGCTTTCTTT. Protein: CASDITGTGNKNTEAFF.

CDR3 sequence (DNA): TGTGCCAGCAGTTTACAGCCATCAGGGCCCCAGCATTTT. It encodes CASSLQPSGPQHF. The chain has TRBV28 and TRBJ1-5; D is unresolved. Trimming shortened V by 2 bases and J by 9 bases, and 11 bases separated the two germline ends. Germline V lookup: CDR1 MDHEN, CDR2 SYDVKM. This CDR3 comprises 13 residues.

This chain joins TRBV2 and TRBJ1-1, with D unclear. Germline CDR1 is SNHLY and CDR2 is FYNNEI. With 6 bases removed from V and 7 bases from J, the gap between germline ends came to 9 bases. The CDR3 has 11 residues. CDR3 in DNA: TGTGCCAGCAGCAGTACGGATGAAGCTTTCTTT. Residues: CASSSTDEAFF.

The chain is built from TRBV6-5 and TRBJ2-7; either TRBD1 or TRBD2 may fit D (5 bases each). Trimming took 9 bases from V and 9 from J, leaving 24 bases between them. Germline V CDR1 and CDR2: MNHEY, SVGAGI. This CDR3 has 14 amino acids. CDR3 DNA sequence: TGTGCCAGTTGGGAGAGGGGCGTTGTAGATGTGCAGTACTTC. Its translation is CASWERGVVDVQYF.

Remarks on this clone: This same CDR3 is encoded by further DNA sequences in the sample. V is TRBV20-1 and J is TRBJ2-2; no firm D call. Trimming cost V 6 bases and J 5 bases, with 7 bases left between them. CDR1 is DFQATT and CDR2 is SNEGSKA in the germline V gene (reference sequence). The CDR3 runs to 11 residues. CDR3 sequence (DNA): TGCAGTGCAAGAAGGACCGGGGAGCTGTTTTTT. Translating gives CSARRTGELFF.

The V call is TRBV7-9, the J call TRBJ2-5; 8 bases align to TRBD2. V trimming: 1 base; J trimming: 4 bases; junction bases outside the gene matches: 2. The CDR3 extends over 14 amino acids. The germline V gene encodes CDR1 SEHNR and CDR2 FQNEAQ (reference sequence). CDR3 residues: CASSLGREGETQYF. As DNA, the CDR3 is TGTGCCAGCAGCTTAGGTCGGGAGGGAGAGACCCAGTACTTC.

The V gene is TRBV2, the J gene TRBJ2-3; 12 bases are shared with TRBD2. The germline CDR1 and CDR2 sequences are SNHLY and FYNNEI. The CDR3 consists of 16 residues. Germline trimming cut 4 bases from V and 3 bases from J; bases unmatched to any gene: 5. The CDR3 DNA reads as TGTGCCAGCAGTGGGCCGACTAGCGGGAGAACAGATACGCAGTATTTT. Translation: CASSGPTSGRTDTQYF.

The CDR3 region has the DNA TGCGCCAGCAGCTTAACCTCAGGGGCGGTCGAGCAGTACTTC. As protein: CASSLTSGAVEQYF. The chain recombines TRBV5-1 with TRBJ2-7; possible D gene TRBD1, 6 bases. V was clipped by 2 bases and J by 6 bases, with 15 bases between them. The CDR3 length is 14 residues. Germline V gene sequence: CDR1 SGHRS, CDR2 YFSETQ.

The chain combines TRBV5-5 with TRBJ2-1; D might be TRBD1 (6 bases). CDR1 is SGHKS, CDR2 YYEKEE, per germline (reference sequence). This CDR3 has 15 amino acids. V was shortened by 0 bases and J by 6 bases, with 13 bases between the two germline ends. This CDR3 is CASSLEGHYRNEQFF. The CDR3, as DNA: TGTGCCAGCAGCTTGGAGGGACATTACCGCAATGAGCAGTTCTTC.

This clone was counted a single time. The chain carries TRBV7-2 and TRBJ1-1, with 7 bases identical to TRBD1. V was pared by 4 bases and J by 3 bases, with 5 bases of the junction left unmatched. Germline loops: CDR1 SGHTA, CDR2 FQGNSA. The CDR3 runs 14 residues. The DNA for the CDR3 is TGTGCCAGCAGCTGGGACAGAGGTTACACTGAAGCTTTCTTT. Amino acids: CASSWDRGYTEAFF.

This chain uses TRBV28 with TRBJ2-5; D possibly corresponds to TRBD2 (5 bases). The CDR3 length is 15 residues. From germline, CDR1 is MDHEN and CDR2 SYDVKM. Trimming shortened V by 3 bases and J by 7 bases, and 18 bases separated the two germline ends. This CDR3 is CASSFGGGTFRTQYF. The CDR3 nucleotides read TGTGCCAGCAGTTTTGGCGGAGGCACTTTCAGGACCCAGTACTTC. Based on the CDR3 plus reference TRBV28 and TRBJ2-5, the full variable domain is DVKVTQSSRYLVKRTGEKVFLECVQDMDHENMFWYRQDPGLGLRLIYFSYDVKMKEKGDIPEGYSVSREKKERFSLILESASTNQTSMYLCASSFGGGTFRTQYFGPGTRLLVL.